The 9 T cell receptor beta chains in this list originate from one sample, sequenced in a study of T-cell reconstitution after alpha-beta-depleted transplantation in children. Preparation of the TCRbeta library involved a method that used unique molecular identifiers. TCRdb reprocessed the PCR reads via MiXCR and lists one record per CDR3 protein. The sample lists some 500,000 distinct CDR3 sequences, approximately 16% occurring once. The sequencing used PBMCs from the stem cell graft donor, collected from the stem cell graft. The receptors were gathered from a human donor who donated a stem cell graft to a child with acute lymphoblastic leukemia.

The CDR3 reads CASSPGLQGQGPTDTQYF. In DNA, the CDR3 is TGTGCCAGCAGCCCCGGACTACAGGGACAGGGTCCCACAGATACGCAGTATTTT. This sequence joins TRBV12-3 or TRBV12-4 and TRBJ2-3; 9 nucleotides agree with TRBD1. The junction had 15 bases not matched to a gene; V was cut back by 6 bases and J by 2 bases. The CDR3 is 18 amino acids.

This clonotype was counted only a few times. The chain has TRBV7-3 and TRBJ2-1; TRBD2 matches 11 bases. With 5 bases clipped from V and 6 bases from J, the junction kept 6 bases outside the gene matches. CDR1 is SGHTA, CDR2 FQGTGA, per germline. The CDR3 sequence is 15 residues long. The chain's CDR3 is CASSDSGRVRNEQFF. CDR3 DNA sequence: TGTGCCAGCAGCGATAGCGGGAGGGTTCGCAATGAGCAGTTCTTC.

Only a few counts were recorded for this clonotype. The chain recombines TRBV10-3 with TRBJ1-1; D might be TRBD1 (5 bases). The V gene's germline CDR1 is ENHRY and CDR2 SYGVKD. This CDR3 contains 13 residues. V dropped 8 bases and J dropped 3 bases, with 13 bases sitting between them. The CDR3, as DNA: TGTGCCATCGATGGGGGGGTTGACACTGAAGCTTTCTTT. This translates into CAIDGGVDTEAFF.

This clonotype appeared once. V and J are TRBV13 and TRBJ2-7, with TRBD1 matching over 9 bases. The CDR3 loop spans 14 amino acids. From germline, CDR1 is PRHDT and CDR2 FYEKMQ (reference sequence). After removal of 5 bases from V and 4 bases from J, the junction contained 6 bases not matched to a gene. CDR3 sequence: CASSRTGVVYEQYF. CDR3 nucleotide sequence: TGTGCCAGCAGCAGGACAGGGGTGGTGTACGAGCAGTACTTC.

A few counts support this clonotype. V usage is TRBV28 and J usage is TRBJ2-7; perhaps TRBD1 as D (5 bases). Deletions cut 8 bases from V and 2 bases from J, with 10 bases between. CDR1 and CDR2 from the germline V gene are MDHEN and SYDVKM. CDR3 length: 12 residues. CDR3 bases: TGTGCCAGCTTCGACAGACCCTACGAGCAGTACTTC. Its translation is CASFDRPYEQYF. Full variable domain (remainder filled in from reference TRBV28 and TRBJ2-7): DVKVTQSSRYLVKRTGEKVFLECVQDMDHENMFWYRQDPGLGLRLIYFSYDVKMKEKGDIPEGYSVSREKKERFSLILESASTNQTSMYLCASFDRPYEQYFGPGTRLTVT.

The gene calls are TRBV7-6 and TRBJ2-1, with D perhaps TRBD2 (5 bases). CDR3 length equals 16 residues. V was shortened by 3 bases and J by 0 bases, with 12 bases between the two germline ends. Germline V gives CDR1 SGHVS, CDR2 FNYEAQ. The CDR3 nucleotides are TGTGCCAGCAGCTTTCCAGCGGAGAGCTCCTACAATGAGCAGTTCTTC. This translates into CASSFPAESSYNEQFF.

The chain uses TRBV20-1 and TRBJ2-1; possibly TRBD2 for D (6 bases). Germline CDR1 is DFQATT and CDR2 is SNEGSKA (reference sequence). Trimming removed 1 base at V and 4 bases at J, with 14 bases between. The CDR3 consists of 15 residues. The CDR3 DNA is TGCAGTGCTAGAGTGAGGGCGGGGCTATACAATGAGCAGTTCTTC. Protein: CSARVRAGLYNEQFF.

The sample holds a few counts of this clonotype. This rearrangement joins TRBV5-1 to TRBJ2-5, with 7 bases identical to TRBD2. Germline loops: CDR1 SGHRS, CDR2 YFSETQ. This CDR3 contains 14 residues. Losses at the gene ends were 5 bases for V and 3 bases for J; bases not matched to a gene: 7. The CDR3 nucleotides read TGCGCCAGCAGGACAACGGGAGGAAAAGAGACCCAGTACTTC. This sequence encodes CASRTTGGKETQYF.

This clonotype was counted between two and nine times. The CDR3 protein is CASRPTDRGAEGYTF. The CDR3 bases are TGTGCCAGCCGCCCAACCGACAGGGGGGCAGAAGGCTACACCTTC. The chain combines TRBV3-1 with TRBJ1-2; 9 nucleotides agree with TRBD1. Germline V gene lookup returns CDR1 LGHDT and CDR2 YNNKEL (reference sequence). The CDR3 loop spans 15 amino acids. Trimming at V came to 8 bases and at J to 8 bases, leaving 15 bases not matched to a gene.